The TCR beta chain described here comes from a study of blood T cell repertoires in COVID-19. V lost 6 bases, J lost 4 bases, and 5 bases stayed unmatched. Germline-derived CDR1 and CDR2 are MGHDK and SYGVNS. The length of the CDR3 is 14 residues. TCRdb's copy holds only in-frame clones and misses some; the assay was immunoSEQ multiplex PCR. The table shows about 250,000 clones, with 85% occurring only once. This chain uses TRBV25-1 with TRBJ1-5; 8 bases fit TRBD1. The sequenced sample was PBMCs or T cells enriched from blood (not recorded which). This receptor was taken from a woman between 45 and 65 years old with acute COVID-19. CDR3 in amino acids: CASRQTGENQPQHF. CDR3 nucleotide sequence: TGTGCCAGCAGACAGACAGGGGAAAATCAGCCCCAGCATTTT. Filled out from reference TRBV25-1 and TRBJ1-5, the complete variable domain reads EADIYQTPRYLVIGTGKKITLECSQTMGHDKMYWYQQDPGMELHLIHYSYGVNSTEKGDLSSESTVSRIRTEHFPLTLESARPSHTSQYLCASRQTGENQPQHFGDGTRLSIL.